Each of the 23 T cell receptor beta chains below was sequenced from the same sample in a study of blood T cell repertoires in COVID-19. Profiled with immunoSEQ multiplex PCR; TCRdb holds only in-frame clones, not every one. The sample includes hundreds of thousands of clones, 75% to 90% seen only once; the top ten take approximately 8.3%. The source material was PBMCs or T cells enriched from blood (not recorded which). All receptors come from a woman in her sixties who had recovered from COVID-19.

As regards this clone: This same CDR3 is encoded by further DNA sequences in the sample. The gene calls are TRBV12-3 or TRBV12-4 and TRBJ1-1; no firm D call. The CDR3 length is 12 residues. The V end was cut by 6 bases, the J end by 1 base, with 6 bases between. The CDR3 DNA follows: TGTGCCAGCAGCTTTCGGAACACTGAAGCTTTCTTT. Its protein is CASSFRNTEAFF.

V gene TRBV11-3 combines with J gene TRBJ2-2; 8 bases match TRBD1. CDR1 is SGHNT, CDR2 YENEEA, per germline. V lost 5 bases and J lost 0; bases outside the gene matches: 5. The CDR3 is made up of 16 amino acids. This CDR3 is CASSLGQGTNTGELFF. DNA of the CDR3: TGTGCCAGCAGCCTAGGACAGGGAACGAACACCGGGGAGCTGTTTTTT.

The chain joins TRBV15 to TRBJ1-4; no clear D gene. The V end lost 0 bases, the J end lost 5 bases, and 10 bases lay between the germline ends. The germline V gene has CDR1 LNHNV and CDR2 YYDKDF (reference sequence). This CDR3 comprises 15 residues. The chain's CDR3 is CATSRELAGNEKLFF. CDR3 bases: TGTGCCACCAGCAGAGAGCTAGCGGGAAATGAAAAACTGTTTTTT.

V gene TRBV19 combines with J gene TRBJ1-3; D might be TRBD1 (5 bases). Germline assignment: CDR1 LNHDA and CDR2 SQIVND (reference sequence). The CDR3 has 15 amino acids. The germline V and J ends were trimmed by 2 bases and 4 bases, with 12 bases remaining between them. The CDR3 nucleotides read TGTGCCAGTAGTATACTACGCGCAGGGGGAAACACCATATATTTT. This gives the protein CASSILRAGGNTIYF.

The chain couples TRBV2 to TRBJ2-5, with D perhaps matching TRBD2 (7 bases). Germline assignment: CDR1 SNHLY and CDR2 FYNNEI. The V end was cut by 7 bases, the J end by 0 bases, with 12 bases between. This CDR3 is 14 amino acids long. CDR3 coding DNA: TGTGCCAGCAAAAGGGGGGGGGACCAAGAGACCCAGTACTTC. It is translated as CASKRGGDQETQYF. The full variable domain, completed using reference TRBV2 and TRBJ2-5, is EPEVTQTPSHQVTQMGQEVILRCVPISNHLYFYWYRQILGQKVEFLVSFYNNEISEKSEIFDDQFSVERPDGSNFTLKIRSTKLEDSAMYFCASKRGGDQETQYFGPGTRLLVL.

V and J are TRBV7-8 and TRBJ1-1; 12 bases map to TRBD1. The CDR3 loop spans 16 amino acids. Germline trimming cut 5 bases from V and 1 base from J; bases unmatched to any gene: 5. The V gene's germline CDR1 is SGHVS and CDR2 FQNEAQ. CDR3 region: CASSRGTGGPNTEAFF. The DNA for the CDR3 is TGTGCCAGCAGCCGAGGGACAGGGGGCCCGAACACTGAAGCTTTCTTT. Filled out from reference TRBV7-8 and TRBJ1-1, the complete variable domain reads GAGVSQSPRYKVAKRGQDVALRCDPISGHVSLFWYQQALGQGPEFLTYFQNEAQLDKSGLPSDRFFAERPEGSVSTLKIQRTQQEDSAVYLCASSRGTGGPNTEAFFGQGTRLTVV.

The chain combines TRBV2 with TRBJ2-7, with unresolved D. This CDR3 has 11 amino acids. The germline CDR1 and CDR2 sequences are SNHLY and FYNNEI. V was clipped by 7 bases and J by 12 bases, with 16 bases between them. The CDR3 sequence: CASILDSRRYF. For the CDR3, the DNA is TGTGCCAGCATTCTAGACTCACGACGGTACTTC.

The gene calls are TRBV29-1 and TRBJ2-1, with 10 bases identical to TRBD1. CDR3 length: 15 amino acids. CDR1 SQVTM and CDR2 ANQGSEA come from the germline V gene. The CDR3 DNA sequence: TGCAGTGATTTGAAGCCGGGACAGGGGAACAATGAGCAGTTCTTC. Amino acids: CSDLKPGQGNNEQFF.

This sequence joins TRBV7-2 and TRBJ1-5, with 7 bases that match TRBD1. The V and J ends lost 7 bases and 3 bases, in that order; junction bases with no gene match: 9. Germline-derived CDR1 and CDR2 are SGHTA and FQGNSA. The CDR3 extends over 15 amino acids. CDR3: CASMPGQTINQPQHF. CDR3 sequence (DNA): TGTGCCAGCATGCCGGGACAGACTATCAATCAGCCCCAGCATTTT.

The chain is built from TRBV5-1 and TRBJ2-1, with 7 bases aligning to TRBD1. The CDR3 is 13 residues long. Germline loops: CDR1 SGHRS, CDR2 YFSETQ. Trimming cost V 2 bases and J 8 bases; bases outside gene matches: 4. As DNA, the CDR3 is TGCGCCAGCAGCTTTCGACAGGGTGATGAGCAGTTCTTC. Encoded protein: CASSFRQGDEQFF.

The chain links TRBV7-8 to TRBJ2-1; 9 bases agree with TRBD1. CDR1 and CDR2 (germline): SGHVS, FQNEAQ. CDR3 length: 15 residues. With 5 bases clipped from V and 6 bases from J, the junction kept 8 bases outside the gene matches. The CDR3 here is CASSNRDRARNEQFF. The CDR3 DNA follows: TGTGCCAGCAGCAACCGGGACAGGGCCCGCAATGAGCAGTTCTTC. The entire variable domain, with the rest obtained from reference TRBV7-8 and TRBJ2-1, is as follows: GAGVSQSPRYKVAKRGQDVALRCDPISGHVSLFWYQQALGQGPEFLTYFQNEAQLDKSGLPSDRFFAERPEGSVSTLKIQRTQQEDSAVYLCASSNRDRARNEQFFGPGTRLTVL.

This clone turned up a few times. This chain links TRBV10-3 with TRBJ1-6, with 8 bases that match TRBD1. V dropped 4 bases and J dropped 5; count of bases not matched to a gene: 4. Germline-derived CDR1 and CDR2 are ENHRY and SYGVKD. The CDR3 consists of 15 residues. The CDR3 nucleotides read TGTGCCATCAGTGCAGGGGGCAGGGATAATTCACCCCTCCACTTT. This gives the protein CAISAGGRDNSPLHF.

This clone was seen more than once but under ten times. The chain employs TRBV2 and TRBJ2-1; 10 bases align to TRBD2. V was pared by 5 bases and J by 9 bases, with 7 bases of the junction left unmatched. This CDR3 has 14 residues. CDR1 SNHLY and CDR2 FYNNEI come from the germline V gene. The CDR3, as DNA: TGTGCCAGCAGTTTTCTAGCGGGGGTCCTTGAGCAGTTCTTC. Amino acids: CASSFLAGVLEQFF.

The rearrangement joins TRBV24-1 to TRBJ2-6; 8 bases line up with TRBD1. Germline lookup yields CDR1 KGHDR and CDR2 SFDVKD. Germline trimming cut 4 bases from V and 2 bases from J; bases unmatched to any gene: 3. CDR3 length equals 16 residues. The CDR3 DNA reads TGTGCCACCAGTGAACCGACAGGGGCTGGGGCCAACGTCCTGACTTTC. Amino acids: CATSEPTGAGANVLTF.

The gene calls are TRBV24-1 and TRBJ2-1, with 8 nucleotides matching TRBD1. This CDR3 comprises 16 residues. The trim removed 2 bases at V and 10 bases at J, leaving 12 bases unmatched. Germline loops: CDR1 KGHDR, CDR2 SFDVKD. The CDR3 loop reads CATSDSLTGAHLEQFF. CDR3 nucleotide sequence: TGTGCCACCAGTGATTCTTTGACAGGGGCACACCTAGAGCAGTTCTTC.

The CDR3 loop is CASKDRGPGSNQPQHF. Written as DNA, the CDR3 is TGTGCCAGTAAGGACAGGGGGCCGGGGAGCAATCAGCCCCAGCATTTT. The rearrangement uses TRBV19 and TRBJ1-5; 11 nucleotides align to TRBD1. V shed 7 bases and J 1 base; nucleotides not matched to a gene: 6. CDR1 and CDR2 from the germline V gene are LNHDA and SQIVND (reference sequence). The length of the CDR3 is 16 residues.

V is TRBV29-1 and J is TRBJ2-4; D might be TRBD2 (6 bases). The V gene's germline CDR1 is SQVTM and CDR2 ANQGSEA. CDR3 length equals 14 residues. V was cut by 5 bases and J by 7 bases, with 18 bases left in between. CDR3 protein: CSVMEGRASNIQYF. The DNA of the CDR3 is TGCAGCGTTATGGAGGGACGGGCTAGCAACATTCAGTACTTC.

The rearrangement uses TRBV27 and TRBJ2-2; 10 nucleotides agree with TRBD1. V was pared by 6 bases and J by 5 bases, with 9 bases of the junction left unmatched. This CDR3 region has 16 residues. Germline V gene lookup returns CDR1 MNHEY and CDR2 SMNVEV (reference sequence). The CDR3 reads CASSATGGGNTGELFF. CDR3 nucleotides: TGTGCCAGCAGCGCGACAGGGGGCGGGAATACCGGGGAGCTGTTTTTT.

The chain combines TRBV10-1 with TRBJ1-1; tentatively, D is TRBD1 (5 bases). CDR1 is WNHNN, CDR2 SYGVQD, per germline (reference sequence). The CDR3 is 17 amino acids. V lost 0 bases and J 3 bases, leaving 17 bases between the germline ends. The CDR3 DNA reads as TGCGCCAGCAGTGAGTCGAAGGTGACAGAGCTATACACTGAAGCTTTCTTT. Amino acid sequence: CASSESKVTELYTEAFF.

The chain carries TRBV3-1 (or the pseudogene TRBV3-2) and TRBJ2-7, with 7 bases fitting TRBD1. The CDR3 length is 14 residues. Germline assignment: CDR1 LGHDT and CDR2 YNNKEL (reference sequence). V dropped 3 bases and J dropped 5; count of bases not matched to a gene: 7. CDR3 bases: TGTGCCAGCAGCCAGGCCGGGACAGTTAACGAGCAGTACGTC. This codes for CASSQAGTVNEQYV.

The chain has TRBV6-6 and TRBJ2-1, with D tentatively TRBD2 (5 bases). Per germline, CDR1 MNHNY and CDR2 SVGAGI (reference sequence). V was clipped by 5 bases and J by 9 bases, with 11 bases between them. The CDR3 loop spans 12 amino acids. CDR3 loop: CASSDPSGEQFF. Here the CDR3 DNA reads TGTGCCAGCAGTGACCCGAGCGGTGAGCAGTTCTTC.

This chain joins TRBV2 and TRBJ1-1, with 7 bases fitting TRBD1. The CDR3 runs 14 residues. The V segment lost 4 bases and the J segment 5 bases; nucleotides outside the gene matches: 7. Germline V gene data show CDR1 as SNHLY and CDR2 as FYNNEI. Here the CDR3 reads CASSATGARTEAFF. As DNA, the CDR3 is TGTGCCAGCAGTGCAACAGGGGCAAGGACTGAAGCTTTCTTT.

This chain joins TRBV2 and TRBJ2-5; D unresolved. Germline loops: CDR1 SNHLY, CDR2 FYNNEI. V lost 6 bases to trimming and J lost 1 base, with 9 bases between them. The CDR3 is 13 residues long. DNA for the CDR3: TGTGCCAGCAGCCAATACTTCCAAGAGACCCAGTACTTC. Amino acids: CASSQYFQETQYF.